A selection of T cell receptor beta chains follows, all from one sample in a study of T cell responses to AZD1222 COVID-19 vaccine. Assay used: immunoSEQ multiplex PCR; TCRdb lists only in-frame clones, some missing. The top ten hold about 4.8% of the sample, which has approximately 110,000 clones, about nine tenths seen once. Specimen: peripheral blood, collected on day 0 of AZD1222 vaccination. The receptors were gathered from an adult in good health. Each CDR3 is given with its conserved first and last residue. D genes are given only for firm matches. A row's size may be missing; if present it is once, few, many or a size class.

j_call: TRBJ1-1; clone_size: NA; v_call: TRBV7-2; d_call: NA; cdr3_nt: TGTGCCAGCAGCTTCGGAGGAGTCCGAGGAGAAGCTTTCTTT; cdr3_aa: CASSFGGVRGEAFF
j_call: TRBJ2-7; clone_size: NA; v_call: TRBV6-6; d_call: NA; cdr3_nt: TGTGCCAGCACCAAGGGTCCTCGCCTTCCCGAGCAGTACTTC; cdr3_aa: CASTKGPRLPEQYF
j_call: TRBJ2-1; clone_size: NA; v_call: TRBV12-5; d_call: NA; cdr3_nt: TGTGCTAGTGGTTTGGTTCGGGGGAGCTATTGGGGTGAGCAGTTCTTC; cdr3_aa: CASGLVRGSYWGEQFF
j_call: TRBJ1-2; clone_size: NA; v_call: TRBV29-1; d_call: TRBD1; cdr3_nt: TGCAGTCAACAGGGGGATTATGGCTACACCTTC; cdr3_aa: CSQQGDYGYTF
j_call: TRBJ1-1; clone_size: NA; v_call: TRBV7-9; d_call: NA; cdr3_nt: TGTGCCAGCAGCTTAGGGACGCTCACTGAAGCTTTCTTT; cdr3_aa: CASSLGTLTEAFF
j_call: TRBJ2-3; clone_size: NA; v_call: TRBV6-8; d_call: NA; cdr3_nt: TGTGCCAGTCGGGACAGCACAGATACGCAGTATTTT; cdr3_aa: CASRDSTDTQYF
j_call: TRBJ2-2; clone_size: NA; v_call: TRBV4-2; d_call: TRBD2; cdr3_nt: TGTGCCAGCAGTAACAAAGCGGGAGGGGGCGGGGAGCTGTTTTTT; cdr3_aa: CASSNKAGGGGELFF
j_call: TRBJ2-7; clone_size: NA; v_call: TRBV5-4; d_call: TRBD2; cdr3_nt: TGTGCCAGCAGCTTGGCCGGAGCGGGAGGGCCAAGGGAGCAGTACTTC; cdr3_aa: CASSLAGAGGPREQYF
j_call: TRBJ2-1; clone_size: NA; v_call: TRBV3-1/TRBV3-2; d_call: NA; cdr3_nt: TGTGCCAGCAGCAAAGGGGGTAGCTCCTACAATGAGCAGTTCTTC; cdr3_aa: CASSKGGSSYNEQFF
j_call: TRBJ1-3; clone_size: once; v_call: TRBV5-6; d_call: NA; cdr3_nt: TGTGCCAGCAGCTTTGACGAGGTGGCTGGAAACACCATATATTTT; cdr3_aa: CASSFDEVAGNTIYF
j_call: TRBJ1-2; clone_size: NA; v_call: TRBV5-1; d_call: TRBD1; cdr3_nt: TGCGCCAGCAGCTTCTCGGACAGGGCTTATGGCTACACCTTC; cdr3_aa: CASSFSDRAYGYTF
j_call: TRBJ1-4; clone_size: NA; v_call: TRBV7-9; d_call: NA; cdr3_nt: TGTGCCAGCAGCCCCACGGTAGGGCAGTTCAATGAAAAACTGTTTTTT; cdr3_aa: CASSPTVGQFNEKLFF
j_call: TRBJ2-7; clone_size: NA; v_call: TRBV7-9; d_call: TRBD1; cdr3_nt: TGTGCCAGCAGCCGGACAGGGGTACCCGAGCAGTACTTC; cdr3_aa: CASSRTGVPEQYF
j_call: TRBJ1-1; clone_size: NA; v_call: TRBV4-1; d_call: TRBD1; cdr3_nt: TGCGCCAGCAGCCATTCTCCGGGACAGGGGAACACTGAAGCTTTCTTT; cdr3_aa: CASSHSPGQGNTEAFF
j_call: TRBJ2-3; clone_size: NA; v_call: TRBV12-3/TRBV12-4; d_call: NA; cdr3_nt: TGTGCCAGCACGGGAAGCACAGATACGCAGTATTTT; cdr3_aa: CASTGSTDTQYF
j_call: TRBJ1-2; clone_size: NA; v_call: TRBV7-8; d_call: TRBD1; cdr3_nt: TGTGCCAGCAGCTCCTCCGGGACAGCCCCTTCCTTC; cdr3_aa: CASSSSGTAPSF
j_call: TRBJ1-1; clone_size: NA; v_call: TRBV7-2; d_call: NA; cdr3_nt: TGTGCCAGCACCGTGCGCAGTGCGAACACTGAAGCTTTCTTT; cdr3_aa: CASTVRSANTEAFF
j_call: TRBJ1-1; clone_size: NA; v_call: TRBV28; d_call: TRBD1; cdr3_nt: TGTGCCAGCGCCCGGGACAGCCGGGAGGCTTTCTTT; cdr3_aa: CASARDSREAFF
j_call: TRBJ2-3; clone_size: NA; v_call: TRBV11-1; d_call: NA; cdr3_nt: TGTGCCAGCAGCTTAGTTCGGGGCACAGATACGCAGTATTTT; cdr3_aa: CASSLVRGTDTQYF
j_call: TRBJ2-7; clone_size: NA; v_call: TRBV19; d_call: TRBD1; cdr3_nt: TGTGCCAGTAGCCGACAGGGGAGGACCTACGAGCAGTACTTC; cdr3_aa: CASSRQGRTYEQYF
j_call: TRBJ2-5; clone_size: NA; v_call: TRBV5-1; d_call: NA; cdr3_nt: TGCGCCAGCAGCTGGAGGGGGACAAACCAAGAGACCCAGTACTTC; cdr3_aa: CASSWRGTNQETQYF
j_call: TRBJ2-7; clone_size: NA; v_call: TRBV12-5; d_call: NA; cdr3_nt: TGTGCTAGTGGTTTAAGTAGCGGGCAGTACTTC; cdr3_aa: CASGLSSGQYF
j_call: TRBJ1-6; clone_size: NA; v_call: TRBV5-8; d_call: NA; cdr3_nt: TGTGCCAGCAGCTTCCGGGGGAGGAATTCACCCCTCCACTTT; cdr3_aa: CASSFRGRNSPLHF
j_call: TRBJ1-6; clone_size: NA; v_call: TRBV3-1/TRBV3-2; d_call: TRBD1; cdr3_nt: TGTGCCAGCAGAGGCGCCTTGGGGGACAGGGGAGAACCACCCCTCCACTTT; cdr3_aa: CASRGALGDRGEPPLHF
j_call: TRBJ2-7; clone_size: few; v_call: TRBV3-1/TRBV3-2; d_call: NA; cdr3_nt: TGTGCCAGCAGCCCCCGCTCCCTAGCTTACGAGCAGTACTTC; cdr3_aa: CASSPRSLAYEQYF